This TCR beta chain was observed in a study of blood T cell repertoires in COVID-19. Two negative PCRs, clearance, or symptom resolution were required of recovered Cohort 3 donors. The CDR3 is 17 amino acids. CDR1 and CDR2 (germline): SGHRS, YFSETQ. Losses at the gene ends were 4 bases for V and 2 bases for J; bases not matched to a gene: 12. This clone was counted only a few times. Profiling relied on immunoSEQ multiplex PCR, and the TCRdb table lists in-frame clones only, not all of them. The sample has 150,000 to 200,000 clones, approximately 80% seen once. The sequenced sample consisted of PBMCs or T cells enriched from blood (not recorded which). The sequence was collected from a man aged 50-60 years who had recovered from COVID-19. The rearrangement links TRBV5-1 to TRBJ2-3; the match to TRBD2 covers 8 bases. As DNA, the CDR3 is TGCGCCAGCAGCGAACTAACTAGCGGTGGGCCCACAGATACGCAGTATTTT. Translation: CASSELTSGGPTDTQYF.